Listed below are T cell receptor beta chains from one sample, sequenced in a study of T cells after yellow fever vaccination. TCRdb fed the 5' RACE reads into MiXCR, producing one record per CDR3 protein. The table includes about 630,000 distinct CDR3 sequences, approximately 13% detected once. The sequences come from PBMCs, collected on the day of the yellow fever booster vaccination. The origin of the receptors is a man under 40 who received the YFV17D yellow fever vaccine. The CDR3 runs from the conserved cysteine through the conserved F or W. Rows give clone size only sometimes, using once, few, many, or a class for an expanded clone.

v_gene | abundance | CDR3aa
TRBV7-9 | . | CASSLRGGSSADTQYF
TRBV5-1 | many | CASSNPRDFYNEQFF
TRBV19 | few | CASSGWEQFQETQYF
TRBV20-1 | . | CSVLMAGGVDTQYF
TRBV21-1 | few | CASSKGGSIEQFF
TRBV10-3 | few | CAISGTSGSIDEQFF
TRBV7-9 | . | CASSQTSGRHNEQFF
TRBV5-1 | few | CASRTDSGEPQHF
TRBV18 | . | CASSFQDPDTQYF
TRBV12-3/TRBV12-4 | few | CASSLGGTSGTYEQYF
TRBV7-9 | few | CASSHRDGTKTQYF
TRBV20-1 | few | CSAEVRDPYEQYF
TRBV29-1 | many | CSVATGALYEQYF
TRBV20-1 | few | CSGKPAGGHEQYF
TRBV30 | few | CASDNPPATDTQYF
TRBV7-8 | few | CASSFGVSEYNEQFF
TRBV5-1 | . | CASSLDLAGGTGELFF
TRBV9 | . | CASSARTSGSTYTGELFF
TRBV5-1 | . | CASSLAPSGSNHNEQFF
TRBV30 | few | CAWSRGSNEQFF
TRBV6-2/TRBV6-3 | . | CASSSTETGELFF
TRBV7-2 | . | CASSSVTNRETQYF
TRBV6-5 | few | CASSITRDEQFF
TRBV12-5 | few | CASGYSGRNTGELFF
TRBV10-3 | few | CAINDPGTGAYEQYF
TRBV20-1 | . | CSAATSRNTGELFF
TRBV28 | . | CASSLFGGISNQPQHF
TRBV9 | few | CASSHTSGRATGELFF
TRBV7-9 | . | CASSSSSGSPTDTQYF
TRBV27 | . | CASSWVQGSSEAFF
TRBV5-1 | many | CASSSRGVDTQYF
TRBV24-1 | . | CATSGRGIRDERFF
TRBV7-8 | . | CASSLAGVSYEQYF
TRBV5-5 | . | CASSLWPGGDEQYF
TRBV6-5 | . | CASSYPRDRGDLETQYF
TRBV7-2 | few | CASSFVTGEEKLFF
TRBV6-5 | . | CASSYLSSRDEKLFF
TRBV10-3 | few | CAISESTSGGLRRETQYF
TRBV5-1 | few | CASSPDRLGTQYF
TRBV2 | . | CANSGGRLAGHNEQFF
TRBV6-1 | few | CASSPGPSEYHNEQFF
TRBV5-4 | . | CASSPRAGDGELFF
TRBV7-9 | . | CASTPPAGGEQYF
TRBV4-3 | many | CASSQDFTDTQYF
TRBV12-3/TRBV12-4 | . | CASRADRRGYSPLHF
TRBV12-3/TRBV12-4 | . | CASTKRISYEQYF
TRBV12-3/TRBV12-4 | . | CASSFRWNTEAFF
TRBV19 | few | CASSSLFYEQFF
TRBV7-9 | . | CASSLDSGSVYNEQFF
TRBV27 | few | CASSLYRTDTQYF
TRBV9 | few | CASSVETSRQETQYF
TRBV29-1 | few | CSAELGMETQYF
TRBV29-1 | . | CSVVAGGRTGELFF
TRBV7-2 | few | CASSSGFGTYNEQFF
TRBV28 | many | CASEGGQGTEQYF
TRBV11-1 | . | CASSLLAGAKNIQYF
TRBV20-1 | few | CSAVGSGFTDTQYF